Given below is one TCR beta chain in context. In the authors' workflow: Amplification with reference gene primers provided the estimates of nucleated cell counts. Sequencing used immunoSEQ multiplex PCR; TCRdb keeps in-frame clones, though not all of them. V and J calls and clone size come straight from that table; D and trimming were deduced from the DNA. The sample lists fewer than 200,000 clones; about 80% were seen once. The source of the sample is a study of blood T cell repertoires in COVID-19. Study at large: PBMCs, B-cell-depleted T cells, or T cells provided the cDNA or gDNA that made up the material.

Between the trimmed V and J ends, which lost 0 bases and 4 bases, there was a span of 9 bases. This CDR3 has 14 residues. In germline, CDR1 is LGHDT, CDR2 YNNKEL (reference sequence). The V call is TRBV3-1 (or the pseudogene TRBV3-2), the J call TRBJ2-5; D may be TRBD2 (6 bases). Specimen: peripheral blood. The sequence was obtained from a man in his sixties or seventies with active or convalescent COVID-19. CDR3: CASSQDLGGETQYF. CDR3 sequence (DNA): TGTGCCAGCAGCCAAGATTTGGGGGGAGAGACCCAGTACTTC.